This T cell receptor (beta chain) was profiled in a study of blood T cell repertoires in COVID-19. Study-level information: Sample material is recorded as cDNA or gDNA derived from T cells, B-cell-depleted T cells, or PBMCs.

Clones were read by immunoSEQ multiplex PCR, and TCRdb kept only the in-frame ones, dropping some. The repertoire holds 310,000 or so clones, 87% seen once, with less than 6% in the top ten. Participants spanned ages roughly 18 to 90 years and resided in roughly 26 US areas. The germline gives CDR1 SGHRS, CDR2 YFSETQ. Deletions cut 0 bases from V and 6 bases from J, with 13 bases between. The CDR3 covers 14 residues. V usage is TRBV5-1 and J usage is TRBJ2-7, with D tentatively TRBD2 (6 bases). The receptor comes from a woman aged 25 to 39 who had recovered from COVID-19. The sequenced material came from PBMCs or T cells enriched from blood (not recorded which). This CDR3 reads CASSLVGTGTEQYF. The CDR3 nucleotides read TGCGCCAGCAGCTTGGTGGGGACTGGGACCGAGCAGTACTTC.